The next 2 T cell receptor beta chains were all read from a single sample in a study of beta chain features in type 1 diabetes. These receptors are not linked to any known antigen. Every isolated RNA sample was fully reverse transcribed, so sequencing captured expressed TCRB transcripts. The assay was immunoSEQ multiplex PCR, and TCRdb's table has in-frame clones only and misses some. The data show roughly 730,000 clones, with roughly an eighth seen just once and about 0.02% held by the top ten. Study results and caveats: Significant though moderate, a shortening of TCRB CDR3s appeared in all four CD4+ subsets of Type 1 diabetes patients.

The sequenced sample was naive CD4+ T cells from blood. The receptors here all came from a man between 18 and 35 years old with type 1 diabetes.

This clone has just a few counts. The chain recombines TRBV5-4 with TRBJ2-5, with 7 positions matching TRBD1. The CDR3 covers 16 residues. CDR1 SGHNT and CDR2 YYREEE come from the germline V gene (reference sequence). V was pared by 1 base and J by 2 bases, with 8 bases of the junction left unmatched. CDR3 sequence reads: CASSLKGQQVQETQYF. CDR3 bases: TGTGCCAGCAGCTTGAAGGGACAGCAGGTACAAGAGACCCAGTACTTC.

This clone showed up just once. This rearrangement joins TRBV27 to TRBJ1-5, with D hard to call. The V gene lost 5 bases and the J gene lost 1 base, with 18 bases spanning the gap. Germline V gene data show CDR1 as MNHEY and CDR2 as SMNVEV (reference sequence). CDR3 length: 17 amino acids. The CDR3 region is CASSLLDGFLSNQPQHF. As DNA, the CDR3 is TGTGCCAGCAGTCTGCTTGACGGCTTCCTGAGCAATCAGCCCCAGCATTTT.